In its sample, the clone carrying this T cell receptor beta chain was seen many times. Antigen: not known. The entry originates in a study of Graves' ophthalmopathy and Graves' hyperthyroidism. The study, taken as a whole, reports: Distinction of ophthalmopathy from stable hyperthyroidism by a 13-signature model reached over 85% sensitivity and roughly 78% specificity. It was with 70.59% sensitivity and about 72% specificity that the model predicted ophthalmopathy progression.

For repertoire sequencing, the TCR beta CDR3 regions were amplified from RNA transcripts. Investigators did first-round RT-PCR with HTBI primers, then second-round multiplex PCR. TCRdb re-called the multiplex PCR reads through MiXCR, storing one row per CDR3 protein. The sample carries around 1.1 million distinct CDR3 sequences, about 38% recorded once. Patients were diagnosed from clinical symptoms, serum thyroxine, TRAb, thyroid ultrasound and orbital computed tomography. Sequencing was carried out using peripheral blood or thyroid tissue (not recorded which). The TCR was taken from an adult man with Graves' hyperthyroidism.

In DNA form, the CDR3 reads TGTGCCAGCAGCTTAGAAGGGGGACAAACCTTCCTGTACCAAGAGACCCAGTACTTC. Protein: CASSLEGGQTFLYQETQYF. The chain links TRBV7-2 to TRBJ2-5; D may be TRBD1 (6 bases). CDR3 length: 19 residues. Germline CDR1 is SGHTA and CDR2 is FQGNSA. Trimming left V 1 base short and J 0 bases short, with 21 bases between.